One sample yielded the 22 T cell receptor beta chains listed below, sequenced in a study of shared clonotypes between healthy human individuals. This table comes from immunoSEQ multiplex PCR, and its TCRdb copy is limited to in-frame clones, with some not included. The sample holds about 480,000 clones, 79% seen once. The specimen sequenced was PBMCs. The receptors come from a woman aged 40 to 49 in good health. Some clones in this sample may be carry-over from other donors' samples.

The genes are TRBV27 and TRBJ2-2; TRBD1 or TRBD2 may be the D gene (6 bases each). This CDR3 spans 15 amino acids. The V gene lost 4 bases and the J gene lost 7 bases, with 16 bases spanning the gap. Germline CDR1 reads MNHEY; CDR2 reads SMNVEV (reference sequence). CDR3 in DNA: TGTGCCAGCAGTTCATGGGGGCCGCGGGGCGGGGAGCTGTTTTTT. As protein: CASSSWGPRGGELFF.

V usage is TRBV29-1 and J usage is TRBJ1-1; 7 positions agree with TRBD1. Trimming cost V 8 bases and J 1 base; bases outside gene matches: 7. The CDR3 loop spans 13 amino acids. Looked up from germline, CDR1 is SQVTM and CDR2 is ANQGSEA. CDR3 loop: CSLLDRSNTEAFF. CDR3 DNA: TGCAGCCTCTTGGACAGGTCGAACACTGAAGCTTTCTTT.

CDR3 protein: CAISGSDRGNTEAFF. As DNA, the CDR3 is TGTGCCATCAGTGGATCAGACAGGGGGAACACTGAAGCTTTCTTT. V is TRBV10-3 and J is TRBJ1-1; 8 bases are shared with TRBD1. The CDR3 runs to 15 residues. The germline CDR1 and CDR2 sequences are ENHRY and SYGVKD. Trimming at V came to 4 bases and at J to 1 base, leaving 5 bases not matched to a gene.

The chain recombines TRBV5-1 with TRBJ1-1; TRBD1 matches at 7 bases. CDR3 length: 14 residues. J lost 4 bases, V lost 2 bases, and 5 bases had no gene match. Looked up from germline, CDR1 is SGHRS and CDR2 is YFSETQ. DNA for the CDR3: TGCGCCAGCAGCTTAACAGGGGCGACCACTGAAGCTTTCTTT. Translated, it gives CASSLTGATTEAFF.

The CDR3 spells CASSPRLNSGINEQFF. The CDR3 bases are TGTGCCAGCAGCCCGCGGTTGAATAGCGGGATAAATGAGCAGTTCTTC. The V gene is TRBV7-6, the J gene TRBJ2-1; 8 bases are a match to TRBD2. The CDR3 is 16 residues long. Germline V gene sequence: CDR1 SGHVS, CDR2 FNYEAQ. The V gene end was trimmed by 5 bases and the J gene end by 7 bases; junction bases not matched to a gene: 13.

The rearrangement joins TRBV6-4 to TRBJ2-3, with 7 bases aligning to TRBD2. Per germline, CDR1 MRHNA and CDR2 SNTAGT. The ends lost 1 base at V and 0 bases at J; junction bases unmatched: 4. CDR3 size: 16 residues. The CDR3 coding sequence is TGTGCCAGCAGTGACTGGGGCGGGGGTAGCACAGATACGCAGTATTTT. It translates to CASSDWGGGSTDTQYF.

As DNA, the CDR3 is TGTGCCAGCAGCTCTCCGGGACAGGGGGCCTATGGCTACACCTTC. Amino acid sequence: CASSSPGQGAYGYTF. V gene TRBV5-6 combines with J gene TRBJ1-2; 12 bases align to TRBD1. With 3 bases clipped from V and 4 bases from J, the junction kept 4 bases outside the gene matches. The CDR3 loop spans 15 amino acids. Germline values: CDR1 SGHDT, CDR2 YYEEEE.

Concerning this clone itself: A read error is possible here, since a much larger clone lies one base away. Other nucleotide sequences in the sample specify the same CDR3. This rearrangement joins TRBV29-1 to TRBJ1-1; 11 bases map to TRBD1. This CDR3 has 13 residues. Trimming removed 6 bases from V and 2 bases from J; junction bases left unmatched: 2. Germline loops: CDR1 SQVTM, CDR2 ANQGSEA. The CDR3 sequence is CSVGTGGNTEAFF. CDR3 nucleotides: TGCAGCGTGGGGACAGGGGGAAACACTGAAGCTTTCTTT. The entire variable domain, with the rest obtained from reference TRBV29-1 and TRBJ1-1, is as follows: SAVISQKPSRDICQRGTSLTIQCQVDSQVTMMFWYRQQPGQSLTLIATANQGSEATYESGFVIDKFPISRPNLTFSTLTVSNMSPEDSSIYLCSVGTGGNTEAFFGQGTRLTVV.

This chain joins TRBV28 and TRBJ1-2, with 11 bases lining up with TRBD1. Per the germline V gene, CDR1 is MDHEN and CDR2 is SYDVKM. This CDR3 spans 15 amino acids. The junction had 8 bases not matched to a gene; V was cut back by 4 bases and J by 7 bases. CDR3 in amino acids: CASSSGQGVVSGYTF. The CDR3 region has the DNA TGTGCCAGCAGTTCGGGACAGGGGGTTGTGAGTGGCTACACCTTC.

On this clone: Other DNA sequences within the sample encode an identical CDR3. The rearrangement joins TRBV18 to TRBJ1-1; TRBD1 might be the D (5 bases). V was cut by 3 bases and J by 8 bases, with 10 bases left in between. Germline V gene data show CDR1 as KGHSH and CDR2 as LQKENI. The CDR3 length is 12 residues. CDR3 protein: CASSPFEGEAFF. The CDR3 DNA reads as TGTGCCAGCTCACCGTTCGAGGGGGAAGCTTTCTTT.

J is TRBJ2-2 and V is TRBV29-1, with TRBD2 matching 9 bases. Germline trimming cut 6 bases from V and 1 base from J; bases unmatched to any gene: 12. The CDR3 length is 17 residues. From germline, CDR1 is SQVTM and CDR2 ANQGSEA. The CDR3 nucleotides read TGCAGCGTCGGGATTTTGACTAGCGGATTGAACACCGGGGAGCTGTTTTTT. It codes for CSVGILTSGLNTGELFF.

The CDR3 sequence: CASSPSVAGGAHNEQFF. DNA of the CDR3: TGCGCCAGCAGCCCATCTGTAGCGGGAGGGGCCCACAATGAGCAGTTCTTC. This chain links TRBV5-1 with TRBJ2-1; TRBD2 matches at 11 bases. The ends lost 4 bases at V and 5 bases at J; junction bases unmatched: 11. The CDR3 consists of 17 residues. CDR1 is SGHRS, CDR2 YFSETQ, per germline.

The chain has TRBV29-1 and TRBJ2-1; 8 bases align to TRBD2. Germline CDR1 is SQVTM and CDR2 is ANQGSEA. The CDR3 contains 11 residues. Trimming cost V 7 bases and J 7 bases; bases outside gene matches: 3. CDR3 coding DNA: TGCAGCGCCTCGGGGGGGAATGAGCAGTTCTTC. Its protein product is CSASGGNEQFF.

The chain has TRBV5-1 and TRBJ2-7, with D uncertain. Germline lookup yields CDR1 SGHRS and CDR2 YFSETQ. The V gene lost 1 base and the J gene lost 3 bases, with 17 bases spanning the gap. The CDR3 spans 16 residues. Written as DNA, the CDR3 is TGCGCCAGCAGCTTGCGGAGTCTGGTAGAAAACTACGAGCAGTACTTC. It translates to CASSLRSLVENYEQYF.

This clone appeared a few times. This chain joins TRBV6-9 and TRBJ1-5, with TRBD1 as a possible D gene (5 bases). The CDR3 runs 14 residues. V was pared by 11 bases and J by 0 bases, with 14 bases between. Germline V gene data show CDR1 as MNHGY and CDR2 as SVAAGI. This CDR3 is CAWGRLYSNQPQHF. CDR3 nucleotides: TGTGCCTGGGGCAGGCTCTATAGCAATCAGCCCCAGCATTTT.

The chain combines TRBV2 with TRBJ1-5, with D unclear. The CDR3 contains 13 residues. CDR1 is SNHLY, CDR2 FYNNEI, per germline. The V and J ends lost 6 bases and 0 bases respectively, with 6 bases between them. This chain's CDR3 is CASRGRSNQPQHF. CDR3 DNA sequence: TGTGCCAGCAGAGGGCGTAGCAATCAGCCCCAGCATTTT.

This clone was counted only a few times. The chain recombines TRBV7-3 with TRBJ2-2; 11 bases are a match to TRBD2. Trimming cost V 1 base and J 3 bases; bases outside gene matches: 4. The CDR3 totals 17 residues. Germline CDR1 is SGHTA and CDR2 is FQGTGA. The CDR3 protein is CASSLRGLADYTGELFF. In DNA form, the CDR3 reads TGTGCCAGCAGCTTAAGGGGACTAGCGGATTACACCGGGGAGCTGTTTTTT.

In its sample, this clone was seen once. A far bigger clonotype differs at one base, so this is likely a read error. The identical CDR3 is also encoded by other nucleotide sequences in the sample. The CDR3 protein is CASSEGQENTEAFF. The CDR3 region has the DNA TGTGCCAGCAGTGAGGGTCAGGAGAACACTGAAGCTTTCTTT. The chain combines TRBV6-1 with TRBJ1-1; D is unclear. The germline V gene has CDR1 MNHNS and CDR2 SASEGT. This CDR3 has 14 amino acids. The V end was cut by 3 bases, the J end by 1 base, with 9 bases between.

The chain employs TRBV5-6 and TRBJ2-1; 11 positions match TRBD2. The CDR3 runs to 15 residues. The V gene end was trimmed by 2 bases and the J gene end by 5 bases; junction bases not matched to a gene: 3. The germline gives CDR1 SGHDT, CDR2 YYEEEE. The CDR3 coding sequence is TGTGCCAGCAGCTTAACTAGCGGGAGCCACAATGAGCAGTTCTTC. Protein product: CASSLTSGSHNEQFF.

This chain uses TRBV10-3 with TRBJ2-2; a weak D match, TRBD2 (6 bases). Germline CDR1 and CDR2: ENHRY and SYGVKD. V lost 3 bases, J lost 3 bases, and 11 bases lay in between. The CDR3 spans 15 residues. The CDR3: CAISDLWRDTGELFF. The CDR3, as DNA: TGTGCCATCAGTGATCTATGGAGGGACACCGGGGAGCTGTTTTTT.

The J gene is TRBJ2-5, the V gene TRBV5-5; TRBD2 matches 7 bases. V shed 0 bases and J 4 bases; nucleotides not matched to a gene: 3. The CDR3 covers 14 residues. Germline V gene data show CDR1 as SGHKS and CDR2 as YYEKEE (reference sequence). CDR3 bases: TGTGCCAGCAGCTTGGTGGGCGGGAGAGAGACCCAGTACTTC. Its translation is CASSLVGGRETQYF.

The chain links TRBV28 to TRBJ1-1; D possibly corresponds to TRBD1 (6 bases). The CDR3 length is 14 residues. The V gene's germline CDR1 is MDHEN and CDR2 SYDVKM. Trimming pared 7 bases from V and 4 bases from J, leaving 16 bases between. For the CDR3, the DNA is TGTGCCAGCACCAGTCAGGGGAGGAGCACTGAAGCTTTCTTT. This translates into CASTSQGRSTEAFF.